This T cell receptor (beta chain) was sequenced for a study of CD8+ T cells in alopecia areata. The CDR3 runs to 18 residues. CDR1 SQVTM and CDR2 ANQGSEA come from the germline V gene. V gave up 2 bases and J gave up 3 bases; unmatched junction bases: 19. In each case, RNA was isolated and then reverse transcribed into cDNA as the sequencing template. Sequencing used immunoSEQ multiplex PCR; TCRdb keeps in-frame clones, though not all of them. The table includes about 150,000 clones, 40% to 50% detected once. Sequencing was carried out using CD4+ T cells sorted from blood. This TCR was sampled from a human donor with alopecia areata. The chain joins TRBV29-1 to TRBJ2-7, with TRBD2 matching 7 bases. CDR3 protein: CSVEFPTFSGRPSYEQYF. For the CDR3, the DNA is TGCAGCGTTGAATTCCCTACCTTTAGCGGGCGCCCAAGCTACGAGCAGTACTTC.